These T cell receptor beta chains were read from a single sample in a study of blood T cells in healthy people across ages. TCRdb re-analysed the 5' RACE reads in MiXCR, keeping a single row per CDR3 protein. The sample lists about 970,000 distinct CDR3 sequences, roughly half occurring once. Input material: blood. All receptors come from a woman aged 55-69 years in good health. Both conserved end residues are part of each CDR3. D genes are given only for firm matches. Clone size, where shown, is once, few, many, or a class for clones that have expanded.

d_call clone_size j_call v_call cdr3_nt cdr3_aa
TRBD2 NA TRBJ2-1 TRBV4-1 TGCGCCAGCAGCCCGACTAGCGGGAACTACAATGAGCAGTTCTTC CASSPTSGNYNEQFF
TRBD2 once TRBJ2-5 TRBV7-2 TGTGCCAGCAGCTCGCCGTTTTTAGCGGGGACGAGGGAAGAGACCCAGTACTTC CASSSPFLAGTREETQYF
TRBD2 NA TRBJ2-1 TRBV10-3 TGTGCCATCAGTGAGCCTTGGGCTGTTCGGGAGGATGAGCAGTTCTTC CAISEPWAVREDEQFF
TRBD2 many TRBJ2-7 TRBV4-1 TGCGCCAGCAGCCAAGTCCGACTAGCGGGAAACGAGCAGTACTTC CASSQVRLAGNEQYF
TRBD1 once TRBJ1-6 TRBV20-1 TGCAGTGCTAGAGATCCACCCAGGGGGAGAAATTCACCCCTCCACTTT CSARDPPRGRNSPLHF
TRBD1 many TRBJ2-7 TRBV4-1 TGCGCCAGCAGCCAAGTTCCGGGACAGCCCTCCTACGAGCAGTACTTC CASSQVPGQPSYEQYF
NA NA TRBJ2-5 TRBV30 TGTGCCTGGAGTCGGGGGTGGGCAGAGACCCAGTACTTC CAWSRGWAETQYF
NA NA TRBJ2-3 TRBV10-3 TGTGCCACCGAGGAGGGCCTCACAGATACGCAGTATTTT CATEEGLTDTQYF
TRBD2 few TRBJ2-7 TRBV12-3/TRBV12-4 TGTGCCAGCAGTTTGGGAAAGACTAGCGGGAGGGCCTTGGCCTACGAGCAGTACTTC CASSLGKTSGRALAYEQYF
NA NA TRBJ2-3 TRBV21-1 TGTGCCAGCAGCATCAGGGTTTGGGGCACAGATACGCAGTATTTT CASSIRVWGTDTQYF
TRBD2 NA TRBJ2-2 TRBV20-1 TGCAGTGCTAGAGGAGGTGGACTAGCTTCCGGCGGGGAGCTGTTTTTT CSARGGGLASGGELFF
TRBD2 NA TRBJ2-3 TRBV6-5 TGTGCCAGCAGTTTCGGGACTAGTCTAGATACGCAGTATTTT CASSFGTSLDTQYF
NA NA TRBJ1-4 TRBV4-2 TGTGCCAGCAGCCAAGATCTAACAGGTTGGGAAAAACTGTTTTTT CASSQDLTGWEKLFF
TRBD1 NA TRBJ2-3 TRBV4-1 TGCGCCAGCAGCCAAGATCCAGGTCGGACAGGACCCTTCACAGATACGCAGTATTTT CASSQDPGRTGPFTDTQYF
NA NA TRBJ2-1 TRBV27 TGTGCCAGCAGGAGGGATTTTACCTACAATGAGCAGTTCTTC CASRRDFTYNEQFF